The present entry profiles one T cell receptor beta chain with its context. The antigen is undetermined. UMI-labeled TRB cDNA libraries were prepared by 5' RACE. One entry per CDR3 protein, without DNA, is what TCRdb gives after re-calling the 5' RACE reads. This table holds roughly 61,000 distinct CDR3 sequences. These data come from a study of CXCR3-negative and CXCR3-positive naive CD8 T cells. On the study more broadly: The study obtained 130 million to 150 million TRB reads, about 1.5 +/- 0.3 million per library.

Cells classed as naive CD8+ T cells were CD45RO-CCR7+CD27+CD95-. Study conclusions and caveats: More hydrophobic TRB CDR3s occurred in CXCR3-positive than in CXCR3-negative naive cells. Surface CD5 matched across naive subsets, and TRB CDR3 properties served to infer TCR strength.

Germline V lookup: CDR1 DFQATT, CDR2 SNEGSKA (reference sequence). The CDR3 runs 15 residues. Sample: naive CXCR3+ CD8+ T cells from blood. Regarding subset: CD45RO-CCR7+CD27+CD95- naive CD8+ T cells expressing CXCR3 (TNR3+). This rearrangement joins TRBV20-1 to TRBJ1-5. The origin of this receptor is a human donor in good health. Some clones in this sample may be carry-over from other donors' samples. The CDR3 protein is CSARVLTEAGQPQHF.